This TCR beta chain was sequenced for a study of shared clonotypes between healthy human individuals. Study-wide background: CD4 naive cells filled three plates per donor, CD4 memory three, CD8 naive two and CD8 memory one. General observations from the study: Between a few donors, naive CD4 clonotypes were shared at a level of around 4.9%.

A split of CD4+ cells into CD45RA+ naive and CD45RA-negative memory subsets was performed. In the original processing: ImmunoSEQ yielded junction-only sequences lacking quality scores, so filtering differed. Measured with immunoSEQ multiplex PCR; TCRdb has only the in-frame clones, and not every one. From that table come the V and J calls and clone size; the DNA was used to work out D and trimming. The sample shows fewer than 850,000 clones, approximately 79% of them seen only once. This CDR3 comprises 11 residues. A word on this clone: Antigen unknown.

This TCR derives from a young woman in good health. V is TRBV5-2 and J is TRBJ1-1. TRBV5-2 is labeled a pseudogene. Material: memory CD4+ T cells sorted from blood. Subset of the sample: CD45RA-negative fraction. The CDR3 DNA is TGTGCCAGCAGCCTTAACACTGAAGCTTTCTTT. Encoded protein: CASSLNTEAFF.